What follows describes a single T cell receptor beta chain. As originally analysed: Reference gene primer amplification gave estimated nucleated cell counts. The protocol was immunoSEQ multiplex PCR, while the TCRdb copy is restricted to in-frame clones and leaves out a portion. V and J calls and clone size are as listed in that table; D and trimming were resolved from the DNA. The sample holds 150,000 or so clones, roughly 84% seen once. The data were taken from a study of blood T cell repertoires in COVID-19. Whole-study context: The origin of the acute and convalescent COVID-19 samples was the United States, Italy and Spain. PBMCs, B-cell-depleted T cells, or T cells were the source of the cDNA or gDNA that made up the material.

V lost 2 bases to trimming and J lost 7 bases; unmatched junction nucleotides: 6. The CDR3 length is 15 residues. In germline, CDR1 is SGHRS, CDR2 YFSETQ. The chain employs TRBV5-1 and TRBJ2-2, with TRBD2 matching 9 bases. The clonotype originates from a woman in her forties or fifties with acute or convalescent COVID-19. The sequenced sample was peripheral blood. The chain's CDR3 is CASSLERGVGGELFF. The CDR3 nucleotides are TGCGCCAGCAGCTTAGAGCGGGGGGTCGGCGGGGAGCTGTTTTTT.